This is a list of T cell receptor beta chains from one sample in a study of OX40 agonist ivuxolimab in advanced cancers. Sequencing used immunoSEQ multiplex PCR; TCRdb keeps in-frame clones, though not all of them. This repertoire shows around 100,000 clones, about 86% found once; its top ten account for approximately 5.7%. The sequencing used CD4+ or CD8+ T cells sorted from blood, collected in a trial of the OX40 agonist ivuxolimab. The source of these receptors is an adult with an advanced solid tumor such as melanoma, head and neck, liver or kidney cancer. The CDR3 runs from the conserved cysteine through the conserved F or W. Each record gives: V gene, J gene, clone size, D gene, CDR3 DNA, CDR3 protein. D genes are given only for firm matches. Rows may omit the clone size; those that give it use once, few, many or a size class.

v_call: TRBV9
j_call: TRBJ2-1
clone_size: -
d_call: TRBD2
cdr3_nt: TGTGCCAGCAGCGGGACTAGCGAGACCTACAATGAGCAGTTCTTC
cdr3_aa: CASSGTSETYNEQFF

v_call: TRBV19
j_call: TRBJ1-5
clone_size: -
d_call: -
cdr3_nt: TGTGCCAGTAGTATAAAATCAGGGTTCCATCAGCCCCAGCATTTT
cdr3_aa: CASSIKSGFHQPQHF

v_call: TRBV16
j_call: TRBJ1-1
clone_size: -
d_call: -
cdr3_nt: TGTGCCAGCAGCCAATCAAATGCGAGGGAAGCTTTCTTT
cdr3_aa: CASSQSNAREAFF

v_call: TRBV6-6
j_call: TRBJ2-7
clone_size: -
d_call: TRBD2
cdr3_nt: TGTGCCAGCAGCCCGCAACTAGCGAACGAGCAGTACTTC
cdr3_aa: CASSPQLANEQYF

v_call: TRBV9
j_call: TRBJ1-2
clone_size: -
d_call: -
cdr3_nt: TGTGCCAGCAGCGTAGTGGTTGGGGGGACATCTACCTATGGCTACACCTTC
cdr3_aa: CASSVVVGGTSTYGYTF

v_call: TRBV4-2
j_call: TRBJ2-1
clone_size: -
d_call: TRBD1
cdr3_nt: TGTGCCAGCAGCCAAGGTCAGGGGGATGGGAATTGGCAGTTCTTC
cdr3_aa: CASSQGQGDGNWQFF

v_call: TRBV7-9
j_call: TRBJ1-1
clone_size: -
d_call: TRBD1
cdr3_nt: TGTGCCAGCAGCTTAGAGGGAGGGGGCGCGACTTTCTTT
cdr3_aa: CASSLEGGGATFF

v_call: TRBV7-9
j_call: TRBJ2-7
clone_size: -
d_call: TRBD1
cdr3_nt: TGTGCCAGCAGCCAGGGACAGCCCTACGAGCAGTACTTC
cdr3_aa: CASSQGQPYEQYF

v_call: TRBV9
j_call: TRBJ1-3
clone_size: few
d_call: TRBD1
cdr3_nt: TGTGCCAGCAGCGGGGACAGGGGGCGGGGAAACACCATATATTTT
cdr3_aa: CASSGDRGRGNTIYF

v_call: TRBV13
j_call: TRBJ1-3
clone_size: -
d_call: -
cdr3_nt: TGTGCCAGCAGCTACTCTGGAAACACCATATATTTT
cdr3_aa: CASSYSGNTIYF

v_call: TRBV28
j_call: TRBJ1-2
clone_size: -
d_call: -
cdr3_nt: TGTGCCAGCACCCTCGGGCGTTATGGCTACACCTTC
cdr3_aa: CASTLGRYGYTF

v_call: TRBV30
j_call: TRBJ2-1
clone_size: -
d_call: -
cdr3_nt: TGTGCCTGGAGTGTACGAGGGGGGGCCAATGAGCAGTTCTTC
cdr3_aa: CAWSVRGGANEQFF

v_call: TRBV6-5
j_call: TRBJ2-7
clone_size: once
d_call: -
cdr3_nt: TGTGCCAGCAGTTACTCTAGCGGAGGAGGGTACGAGCAGTACTTC
cdr3_aa: CASSYSSGGGYEQYF

v_call: TRBV7-8
j_call: TRBJ1-3
clone_size: -
d_call: -
cdr3_nt: TGTGCCAGCAGCCACCCCTCTGGAAACACCATATATTTT
cdr3_aa: CASSHPSGNTIYF

v_call: TRBV10-3
j_call: TRBJ2-1
clone_size: -
d_call: TRBD2
cdr3_nt: TGTGCCATCAGTGACCCTTTAGCGGGGGGGTCCTACAATGAGCAGTTCTTC
cdr3_aa: CAISDPLAGGSYNEQFF

v_call: TRBV2
j_call: TRBJ1-2
clone_size: -
d_call: TRBD1
cdr3_nt: TGTGCCAGCAGTGGACAGGGGTATGTGGATGGCTACACCTTC
cdr3_aa: CASSGQGYVDGYTF

v_call: TRBV11-2
j_call: TRBJ1-1
clone_size: -
d_call: -
cdr3_nt: TGTGCCAGCAGCTCACCGGCCCCAGGGACCATGAACACTGAAGCTTTCTTT
cdr3_aa: CASSSPAPGTMNTEAFF

v_call: TRBV7-2
j_call: TRBJ1-5
clone_size: -
d_call: -
cdr3_nt: TGTGCCAGCAGCTTAGAGGGACCGCCCTATCAGCCCCAGCATTTT
cdr3_aa: CASSLEGPPYQPQHF

v_call: TRBV4-1
j_call: TRBJ1-1
clone_size: -
d_call: -
cdr3_nt: TGCGCCAGCAGCCAAGCGGCAGGGACGAACACTGAAGCTTTCTTT
cdr3_aa: CASSQAAGTNTEAFF

v_call: TRBV6-6
j_call: TRBJ2-1
clone_size: -
d_call: -
cdr3_nt: TGTGCCAGCAGTTACTCTAGACAGAATGAGCAGTTCTTC
cdr3_aa: CASSYSRQNEQFF

v_call: TRBV5-1
j_call: TRBJ2-7
clone_size: -
d_call: -
cdr3_nt: TGCGCCAGCAGCTTTGGCGGGGGCAACTCCTACGAGCAGTACTTC
cdr3_aa: CASSFGGGNSYEQYF

v_call: TRBV11-1
j_call: TRBJ2-3
clone_size: -
d_call: -
cdr3_nt: TGTGCCAGCAGCTTCAGCACAGATACGCAGTATTTT
cdr3_aa: CASSFSTDTQYF

v_call: TRBV18
j_call: TRBJ2-3
clone_size: -
d_call: -
cdr3_nt: TGTGCCAGCTCACACACGGGAGTATCGCGCACAGATACGCAGTATTTT
cdr3_aa: CASSHTGVSRTDTQYF

v_call: TRBV4-1
j_call: TRBJ1-2
clone_size: -
d_call: -
cdr3_nt: TGCGCCAGCAGCCAAGACCTGGACTTAGTCTCCTATGGCTACACCTTC
cdr3_aa: CASSQDLDLVSYGYTF

v_call: TRBV10-3
j_call: TRBJ1-1
clone_size: -
d_call: -
cdr3_nt: TGTGCCATCAGTGGCACGGCCGTGGGCGGTGAAGCTTTCTTT
cdr3_aa: CAISGTAVGGEAFF

v_call: TRBV7-9
j_call: TRBJ1-4
clone_size: -
d_call: TRBD1
cdr3_nt: TGTGCCAGCAGCTTGATAGGGGACAGCGCGAATGAAAAACTGTTTTTT
cdr3_aa: CASSLIGDSANEKLFF

v_call: TRBV29-1
j_call: TRBJ2-1
clone_size: -
d_call: -
cdr3_nt: TGCAGCGTCGTGTTTATACCTGCCAATGAGCAGTTCTTC
cdr3_aa: CSVVFIPANEQFF

v_call: TRBV2
j_call: TRBJ2-5
clone_size: -
d_call: TRBD1
cdr3_nt: TGTGCCAGCAGTGGGGACAGGGGGTACGAAACCCAGTACTTC
cdr3_aa: CASSGDRGYETQYF

v_call: TRBV6-1
j_call: TRBJ1-3
clone_size: -
d_call: -
cdr3_nt: TGTGCCAGCAGTGAGCTGGTGAGCTCTGGAAACACCATATATTTT
cdr3_aa: CASSELVSSGNTIYF

v_call: TRBV7-3
j_call: TRBJ2-2
clone_size: -
d_call: -
cdr3_nt: TGTGCCAGCAGCTCCGAGGGGAATCCCGGGGAGCTGTTTTTT
cdr3_aa: CASSSEGNPGELFF

v_call: TRBV19
j_call: TRBJ1-2
clone_size: few
d_call: -
cdr3_nt: TGTGCCAGTAGTATAGGAGGGGAGGACTATGGCTACACCTTC
cdr3_aa: CASSIGGEDYGYTF

v_call: TRBV7-9
j_call: TRBJ1-1
clone_size: -
d_call: -
cdr3_nt: TGTGCCAGCAGCCCCGGAGGCACTGAAGCTTTCTTT
cdr3_aa: CASSPGGTEAFF

v_call: TRBV27
j_call: TRBJ1-1
clone_size: -
d_call: -
cdr3_nt: TGTGCCAGCAGTTATGGAGGGGTGAACACTGAAGCTTTCTTT
cdr3_aa: CASSYGGVNTEAFF

v_call: TRBV6-5
j_call: TRBJ2-7
clone_size: once
d_call: TRBD2
cdr3_nt: TGTGCCAGCAGTTCGGGACTAGCGGACTCCTACGAGCAGTACTTC
cdr3_aa: CASSSGLADSYEQYF

v_call: TRBV30
j_call: TRBJ1-3
clone_size: few
d_call: -
cdr3_nt: TGTGCCTGGAGGGGAGGGGCTGGAAACACCATATATTTT
cdr3_aa: CAWRGGAGNTIYF

v_call: TRBV30
j_call: TRBJ1-1
clone_size: -
d_call: -
cdr3_nt: TGTGCCTTGCAGACCGGGACGGGGCTTGAAGCTTTCTTT
cdr3_aa: CALQTGTGLEAFF

v_call: TRBV28
j_call: TRBJ2-4
clone_size: -
d_call: -
cdr3_nt: TGTGCCAGCACCAGTTTCGTAAGGGGAAACATTCAGTACTTC
cdr3_aa: CASTSFVRGNIQYF

v_call: TRBV10-3
j_call: TRBJ2-7
clone_size: -
d_call: -
cdr3_nt: TGTGCCATCAGCGGCGCCTCCTACGAGCAGTACTTC
cdr3_aa: CAISGASYEQYF

v_call: TRBV2
j_call: TRBJ1-4
clone_size: once
d_call: TRBD1
cdr3_nt: TGTGCCAGCAGTTCCGGGACAGGGGCAAATGAAAAACTGTTTTTT
cdr3_aa: CASSSGTGANEKLFF

v_call: TRBV29-1
j_call: TRBJ1-1
clone_size: -
d_call: -
cdr3_nt: TGCAGCGGACGGAGGGCGGAGAACACTGAAGCTTTCTTT
cdr3_aa: CSGRRAENTEAFF

v_call: TRBV7-8
j_call: TRBJ2-2
clone_size: few
d_call: -
cdr3_nt: TGTGCCAGCAGCATCTACAGGGTTTCGAACACCGGGGAGCTGTTTTTT
cdr3_aa: CASSIYRVSNTGELFF

v_call: TRBV11-3
j_call: TRBJ2-7
clone_size: -
d_call: TRBD1
cdr3_nt: TGTGCCAGCAGCCGATCACCCGGACAGGGGGCCTACGAGCAGTACTTC
cdr3_aa: CASSRSPGQGAYEQYF

v_call: TRBV7-8
j_call: TRBJ2-1
clone_size: -
d_call: -
cdr3_nt: TGTGCCAGCAGCCCAATCGGGGAGCAGTTCTTC
cdr3_aa: CASSPIGEQFF

v_call: TRBV5-1
j_call: TRBJ2-5
clone_size: -
d_call: TRBD2
cdr3_nt: TGCGCCAGCAGCCTAACGGGGGGTGACGAGACCCAGTACTTC
cdr3_aa: CASSLTGGDETQYF

v_call: TRBV10-3
j_call: TRBJ1-2
clone_size: once
d_call: -
cdr3_nt: TGTGCCATCAGGGACAGAAACTATGGCTACACCTTC
cdr3_aa: CAIRDRNYGYTF

v_call: TRBV7-9
j_call: TRBJ1-3
clone_size: -
d_call: -
cdr3_nt: TGTGCCAGCAGTTTTGGGTCTGGGAGCACCATATATTTT
cdr3_aa: CASSFGSGSTIYF

v_call: TRBV5-1
j_call: TRBJ1-3
clone_size: -
d_call: -
cdr3_nt: TGCGCCAGCAGCCTGGACGGACAGTTCTCTGGAAACACCATATATTTT
cdr3_aa: CASSLDGQFSGNTIYF